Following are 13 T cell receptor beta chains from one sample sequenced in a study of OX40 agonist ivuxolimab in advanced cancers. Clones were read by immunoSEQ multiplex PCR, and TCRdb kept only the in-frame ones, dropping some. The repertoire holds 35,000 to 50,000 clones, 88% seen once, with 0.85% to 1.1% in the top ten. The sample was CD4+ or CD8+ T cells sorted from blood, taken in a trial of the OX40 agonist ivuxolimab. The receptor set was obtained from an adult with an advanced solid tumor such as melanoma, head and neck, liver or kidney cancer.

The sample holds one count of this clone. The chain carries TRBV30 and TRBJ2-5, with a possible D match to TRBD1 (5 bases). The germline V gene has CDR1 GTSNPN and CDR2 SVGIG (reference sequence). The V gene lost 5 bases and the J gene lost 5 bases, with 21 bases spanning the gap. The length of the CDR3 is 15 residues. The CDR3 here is CAWGSDTSYRETQYF. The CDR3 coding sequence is TGTGCCTGGGGCTCCGACACCTCCTACAGGGAGACCCAGTACTTC.

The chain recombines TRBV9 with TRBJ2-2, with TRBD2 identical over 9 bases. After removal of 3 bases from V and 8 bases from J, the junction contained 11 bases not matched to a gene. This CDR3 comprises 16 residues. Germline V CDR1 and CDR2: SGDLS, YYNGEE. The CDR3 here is CASSASGTSFLGELFF. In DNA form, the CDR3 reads TGTGCCAGCAGCGCCTCCGGGACTAGCTTTTTGGGGGAGCTGTTTTTT.

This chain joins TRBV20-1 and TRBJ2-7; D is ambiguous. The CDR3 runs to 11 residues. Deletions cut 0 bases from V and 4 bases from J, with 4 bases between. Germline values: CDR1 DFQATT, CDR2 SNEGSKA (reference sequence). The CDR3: CSAREGYEQYF. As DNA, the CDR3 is TGCAGTGCTAGAGAGGGTTACGAGCAGTACTTC.

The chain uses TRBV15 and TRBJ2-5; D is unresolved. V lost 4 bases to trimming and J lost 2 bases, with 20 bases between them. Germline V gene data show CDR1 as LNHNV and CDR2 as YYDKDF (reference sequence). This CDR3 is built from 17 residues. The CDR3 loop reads CATSTRNGPALQETQYF. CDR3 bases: TGTGCCACCAGCACCCGAAACGGTCCAGCGCTACAAGAGACCCAGTACTTC.

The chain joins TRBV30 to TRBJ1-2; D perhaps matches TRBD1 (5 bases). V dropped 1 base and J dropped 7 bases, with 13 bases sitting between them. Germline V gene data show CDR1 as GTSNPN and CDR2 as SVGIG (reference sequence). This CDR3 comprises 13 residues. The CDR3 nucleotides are TGTGCCTGGAGTGGGGCAGGGAGTCTTGGCTACACCTTC. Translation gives CAWSGAGSLGYTF.

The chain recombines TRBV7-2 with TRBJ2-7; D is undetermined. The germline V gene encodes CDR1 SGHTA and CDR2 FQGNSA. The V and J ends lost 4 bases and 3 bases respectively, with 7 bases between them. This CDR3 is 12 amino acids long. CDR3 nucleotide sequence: TGTGCCAGCAGCTCCCCGTACTACGAGCAGTACTTC. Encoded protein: CASSSPYYEQYF.

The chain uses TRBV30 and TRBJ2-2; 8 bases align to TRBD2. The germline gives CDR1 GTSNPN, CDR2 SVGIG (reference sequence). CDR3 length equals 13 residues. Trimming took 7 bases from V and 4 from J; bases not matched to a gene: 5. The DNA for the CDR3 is TGTGCCTCAAAGGGGACTAGCACCGGGGAGCTGTTTTTT. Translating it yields CASKGTSTGELFF.

This CDR3 reads CASSPRSTNTGELFF. The DNA of the CDR3 is TGTGCCAGCTCACCCCGGAGTACGAACACCGGGGAGCTGTTTTTT. The V and J genes are TRBV18 and TRBJ2-2; D not resolved. The V end lost 3 bases, the J end lost 0 bases, and 8 bases lay between the germline ends. Per germline, CDR1 KGHSH and CDR2 LQKENI. The CDR3 runs to 15 residues.

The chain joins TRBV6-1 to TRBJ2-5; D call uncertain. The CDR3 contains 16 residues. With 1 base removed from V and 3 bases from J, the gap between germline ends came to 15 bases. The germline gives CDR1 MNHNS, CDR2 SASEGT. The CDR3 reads CASSEGVGYEKETQYF. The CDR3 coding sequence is TGTGCCAGCAGTGAAGGTGTTGGCTACGAAAAAGAGACCCAGTACTTC.

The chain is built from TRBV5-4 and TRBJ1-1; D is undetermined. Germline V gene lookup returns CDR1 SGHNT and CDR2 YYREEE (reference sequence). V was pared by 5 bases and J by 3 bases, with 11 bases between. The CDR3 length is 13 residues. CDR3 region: CASSSGRYTEAFF. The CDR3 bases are TGTGCCAGCAGTTCCGGGAGATACACTGAAGCTTTCTTT. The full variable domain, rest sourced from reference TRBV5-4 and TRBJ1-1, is ETGVTQSPTHLIKTRGQQVTLRCSSQSGHNTVSWYQQALGQGPQFIFQYYREEENGRGNFPPRFSGLQFPNYSSELNVNALELDDSALYLCASSSGRYTEAFFGQGTRLTVV.

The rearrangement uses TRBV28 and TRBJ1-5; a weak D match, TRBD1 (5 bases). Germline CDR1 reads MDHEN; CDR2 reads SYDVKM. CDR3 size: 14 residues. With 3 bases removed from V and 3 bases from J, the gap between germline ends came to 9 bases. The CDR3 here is CASSLAGTNQPQHF. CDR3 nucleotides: TGTGCCAGCAGTTTGGCGGGGACCAATCAGCCCCAGCATTTT.

The CDR3: CASIRDRDTEAFF. The CDR3 DNA is TGTGCCAGCATCAGGGACAGGGACACTGAAGCTTTCTTT. V gene TRBV2 combines with J gene TRBJ1-1, with 9 bases fitting TRBD1. Germline CDR1 reads SNHLY; CDR2 reads FYNNEI. V trimming: 7 bases; J trimming: 3 bases; junction bases outside the gene matches: 3. The CDR3 totals 13 residues. Full variable domain (remainder filled in from reference TRBV2 and TRBJ1-1): EPEVTQTPSHQVTQMGQEVILRCVPISNHLYFYWYRQILGQKVEFLVSFYNNEISEKSEIFDDQFSVERPDGSNFTLKIRSTKLEDSAMYFCASIRDRDTEAFFGQGTRLTVV.

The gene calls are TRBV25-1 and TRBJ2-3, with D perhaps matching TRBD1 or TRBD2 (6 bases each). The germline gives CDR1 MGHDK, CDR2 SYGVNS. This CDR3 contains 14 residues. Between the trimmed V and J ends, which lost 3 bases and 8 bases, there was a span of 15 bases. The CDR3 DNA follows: TGTGCCAGCAGTGACGGAGGGGGTCTGCGTACGCAGTATTTT. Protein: CASSDGGGLRTQYF.